The count of the clone carrying this T cell receptor beta chain is one. No antigen is known for it. Germline values: CDR1 SGHVS, CDR2 FNYEAQ. V gave up 5 bases and J gave up 0 bases, with 21 bases separating them. CDR3 length: 18 amino acids. This entry belongs to a study of cytomegalovirus exposure and HLA in healthy donors. Notes on the study in general: Reports credit the classifier with highly specific, highly sensitive diagnosis of cytomegalovirus status.

The method was immunoSEQ multiplex PCR; TCRdb's version includes in-frame clones alone and lacks a portion of them. Of about 170,000 clones in the sample, approximately 90% were seen once. The study drew the donors from its approximately 110-subject validation cohort, separate from the approximately 670-subject first cohort. Sequences were obtained from PBMCs. The source of this sequence is a young woman in good health and CMV-seronegative. The rearrangement joins TRBV7-6 to TRBJ2-3; tentative D call: TRBD2 (7 bases). The CDR3 region is CASSKAIWGGASTDTQYF. In DNA form, the CDR3 reads TGTGCCAGCAGCAAAGCAATATGGGGGGGGGCTAGCACAGATACGCAGTATTTT.